This T cell receptor beta chain was identified in a study of cytomegalovirus exposure and HLA in healthy donors. The V segment lost 4 bases and the J segment 4 bases; nucleotides outside the gene matches: 9. The CDR3 is made up of 15 amino acids. The germline V gene encodes CDR1 LNHDA and CDR2 SQIVND (reference sequence). Researchers ran the PCR with 60 Vbeta and 13 Jbeta primers. TCRdb keeps only in-frame clones here, not all; method: immunoSEQ multiplex PCR. The sample records 75,000 to 90,000 clones, around 70% being singletons. This clonotype originated in a middle-aged woman in good health and CMV-seropositive. The chain combines TRBV19 with TRBJ2-5; 7 bases agree with TRBD2. The sequencing sample was made of PBMCs. The CDR3 region has the DNA TGTGCCAGTAGTACTACCGCGGGGGTTGGAGAGACCCAGTACTTC. It is translated as CASSTTAGVGETQYF. The full variable domain, rest sourced from reference TRBV19 and TRBJ2-5, is DGGITQSPKYLFRKEGQNVTLSCEQNLNHDAMYWYRQDPGQGLRLIYYSQIVNDFQKGDIAEGYSVSREKKESFPLTVTSAQKNPTAFYLCASSTTAGVGETQYFGPGTRLLVL.